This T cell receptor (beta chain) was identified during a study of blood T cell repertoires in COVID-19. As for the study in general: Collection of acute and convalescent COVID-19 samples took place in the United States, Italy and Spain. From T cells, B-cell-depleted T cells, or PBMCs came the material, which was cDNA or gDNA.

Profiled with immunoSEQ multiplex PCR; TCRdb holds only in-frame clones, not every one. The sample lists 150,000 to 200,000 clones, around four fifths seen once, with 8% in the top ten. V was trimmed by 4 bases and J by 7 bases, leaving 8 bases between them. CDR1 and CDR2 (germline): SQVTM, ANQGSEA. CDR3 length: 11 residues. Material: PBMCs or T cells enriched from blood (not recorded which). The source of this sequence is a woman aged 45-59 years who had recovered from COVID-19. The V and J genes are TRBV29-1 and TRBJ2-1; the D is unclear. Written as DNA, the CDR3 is TGCAGCGTTGGGCCAAATAATGAGCAGTTCTTC. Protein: CSVGPNNEQFF.